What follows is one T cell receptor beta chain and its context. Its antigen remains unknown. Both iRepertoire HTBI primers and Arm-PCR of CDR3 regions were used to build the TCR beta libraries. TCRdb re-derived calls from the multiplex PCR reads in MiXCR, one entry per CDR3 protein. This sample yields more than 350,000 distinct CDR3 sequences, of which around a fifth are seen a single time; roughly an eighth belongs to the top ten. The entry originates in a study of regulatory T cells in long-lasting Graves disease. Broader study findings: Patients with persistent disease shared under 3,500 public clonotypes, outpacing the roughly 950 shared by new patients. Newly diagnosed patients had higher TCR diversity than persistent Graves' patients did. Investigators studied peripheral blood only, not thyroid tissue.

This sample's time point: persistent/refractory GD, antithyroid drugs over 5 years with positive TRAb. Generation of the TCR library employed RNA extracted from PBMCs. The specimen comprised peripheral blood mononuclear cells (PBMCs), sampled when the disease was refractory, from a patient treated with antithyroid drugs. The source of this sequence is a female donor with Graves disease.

CDR3 nucleotides: TGCAGTGCTGAGCGGGGCTCTGAAGCTTTCTTT. Translation gives CSAERGSEAFF. This sequence joins TRBV20-1 and TRBJ1-1, with a weak D call TRBD1 (5 bases). The CDR3 has 11 residues. Germline lookup yields CDR1 DFQATT and CDR2 SNEGSKA (reference sequence). V shed 5 bases and J shed 6 bases, with 10 bases lying between them.